This TCR beta chain originates from a study of T cells in women clearing cervical HPV infection. Whole-study context: HLA type stays a possible confounder, typing being limited. Findings and limits, study-wide: Richness differences could reflect unmeasured T-cell content per sample. It is unknown whether associations predate infection; no effector/memory or HPV-specific sorting.

Turning to this clone: What it recognizes is unknown. The CDR3 end falls 3 residues outside the read, so it is completed with the germline J gene.

All participants had a single incident cervical HPV16 infection, and prevalent HPV16 infections were excluded. Profiling relied on immunoSEQ multiplex PCR, and the TCRdb table lists in-frame clones only, not all of them. Its listing shows 25,000 to 30,000 clones. Trimming took 7 bases from V and 2 from J, leaving 13 bases between them. The CDR3 runs to 14 residues. CDR1 and CDR2 (germline): LNHDA, SQIVND (reference sequence). The sequenced sample was blood buffy coat. This TCR derives from a woman between 18 and 75 years old with a cervical HPV16 infection that either progressed to CIN3+ or cleared (not recorded which). V gene TRBV19 combines with J gene TRBJ2-3, with no clear D. The CDR3 bases that were read are TGTGCCAGTACTAACAAGCGCGACACAGATACG. Amino acids: CASTNKRDTDT. The complete CDR3 sequence is CASTNKRDTDTQYF.